This TCR beta chain was sequenced during a study of blood T cell repertoires in COVID-19. Study information: Samples representing acute and convalescent COVID-19 were sourced from the United States, Italy and Spain. T cells, B-cell-depleted T cells, or PBMCs supplied cDNA or gDNA.

The V end was cut by 5 bases, the J end by 0 bases, with 10 bases between. Germline-derived CDR1 and CDR2 are LNHDA and SQIVND (reference sequence). CDR3 length: 15 residues. Original data processing: Amplification of reference gene primers was used by the study to estimate nucleated cell counts. Using immunoSEQ multiplex PCR, the repertoire was profiled, and TCRdb retains in-frame clones only, with some absent. V, J and clone size were drawn from that table, and D and trimming were deduced from the DNA. The sample lists around 620,000 clones; 70% to 90% were seen once. The sequencing input was peripheral blood. This chain connects TRBV19 to TRBJ1-4; D not resolved. This receptor was identified in a woman in her late teens or twenties with acute or convalescent COVID-19. The chain's CDR3 is CASSPLAATNEKLFF. The CDR3 nucleotides are TGTGCCAGTAGTCCCTTAGCAGCAACTAATGAAAAACTGTTTTTT.